This note documents a single T cell receptor (beta chain) sequence. The data stem from a study of technical replicates of blood from a handful of donors. Sequencing used immunoSEQ multiplex PCR; TCRdb keeps in-frame clones, though not all of them. This sample has almost 85,000 clones, with 97% found just once. Trimming stripped 0 bases from V and 1 base from J, with 10 bases between. There are 15 residues in the CDR3. Looked up from germline, CDR1 is SGDLS and CDR2 is YYNGEE. The sequencing input was T cells isolated from PBMCs. The chain has TRBV9 and TRBJ1-1; D perhaps matches TRBD1 (6 bases). This TCR derives from a human donor in good health. The CDR3 coding sequence is TGTGCCAGCAGCGTAGAGACAGGAAAGAACACTGAAGCTTTCTTT. Encoded protein: CASSVETGKNTEAFF.